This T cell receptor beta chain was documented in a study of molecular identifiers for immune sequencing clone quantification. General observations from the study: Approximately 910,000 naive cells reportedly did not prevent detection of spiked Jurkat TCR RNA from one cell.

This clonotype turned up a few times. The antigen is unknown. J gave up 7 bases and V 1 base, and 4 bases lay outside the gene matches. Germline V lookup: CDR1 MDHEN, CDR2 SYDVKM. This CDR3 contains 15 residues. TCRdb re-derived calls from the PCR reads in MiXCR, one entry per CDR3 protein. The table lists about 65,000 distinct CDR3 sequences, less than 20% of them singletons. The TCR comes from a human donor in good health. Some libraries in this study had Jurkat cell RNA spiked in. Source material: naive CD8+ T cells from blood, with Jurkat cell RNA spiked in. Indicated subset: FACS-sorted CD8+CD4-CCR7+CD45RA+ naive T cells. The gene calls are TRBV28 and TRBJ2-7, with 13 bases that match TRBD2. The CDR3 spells CASSLFTSGGGEQYF. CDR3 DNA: TGTGCCAGCAGTTTATTTACTAGCGGGGGGGGGGAGCAGTACTTC.